This TCR beta chain was sequenced in a study of blood T cell repertoires in COVID-19. Study-level background: In each case, the material was cDNA or gDNA derived from T cells, B-cell-depleted T cells, or PBMCs.

Sequenced by immunoSEQ multiplex PCR; TCRdb stores in-frame clones only, minus some. The table shows approximately 98,000 clones, with over 75% occurring only once. CDR1 and CDR2 (germline): MNHEY, SVGAGI. The ends were cut back, 7 bases at V and 5 bases at J, with 15 bases in the middle. The CDR3 runs to 14 residues. J is TRBJ1-5 and V is TRBV6-5; a possible D gene is TRBD1 (6 bases). Source material: peripheral blood. The sequence came from a woman of 80 years or more with acute or convalescent COVID-19. In DNA form, the CDR3 reads TGTGCCAGCAACCTACAGGGTCTGCATCAGCCCCAGCATTTT. Its translation is CASNLQGLHQPQHF.